This T cell receptor (beta chain) is from a study of T-cell reconstitution after alpha-beta-depleted transplantation in children. As to this clonotype: Antigen specificity is unknown.

Study-level findings and limits: A year post-transplant, T-cell counts and diversity derived mostly from newly produced T cells. Expanded clones from the graft, numbering several hundred, reportedly supplied alpha-beta T cells about two months after transplant. At day 60, the high TCRbeta diversity found in some patients originated from recipient T cells and thymic progenitors that had survived.

The CDR3 has 15 amino acids. V shed 5 bases and J 7 bases; nucleotides not matched to a gene: 5. Germline CDR1 and CDR2: SQVTM and ANQGSEA. TCRbeta library preparation incorporated unique molecular identifiers. Each CDR3 protein is one row after TCRdb ran MiXCR on the PCR reads. Of hundreds of thousands of distinct CDR3 sequences in the sample, around 12% were seen once. Source: PBMCs, taken before TCRalphabeta/CD19-depleted stem cell transplant. This sequence joins TRBV29-1 and TRBJ2-1; 16 positions agree with TRBD2. The sequence came from a girl aged 2-10 years with congenital amegakaryocytic thrombocytopenia, due to receive a stem cell transplant. CDR3: CSVQGTSGRANEQFF. DNA of the CDR3: TGCAGCGTTCAAGGGACTAGCGGGAGGGCGAATGAGCAGTTCTTC.